This entry is about one TCR beta chain. This clone was detected only once. This receptor's antigen is unknown. Per-nucleotide qualities are absent, and no much larger clonotype sits a single base away. This specimen comes from a study of blood T cell repertoires in COVID-19 (dated by TCRdb to 2020 to 2021). Context from the whole study: The collaborator samples originated in the United States, Italy and Spain and spanned the acute and convalescent phases of COVID-19. The prospective study material was composed of cDNA or gDNA derived from T cells, B-cell-depleted T cells, or PBMCs. Deeply sampled blood TCRbeta repertoires from subjects exposed to, actively infected with, or recovered from COVID-19 were included in the dataset. The repertoires were made available in a free public database intended to serve as a resource for research on the immune response to SARS-CoV-2. The samples were drawn from the first 160 participants of the ongoing ImmuneRACE study and from more than 1,000 subjects provided by 6 global collaborators. The sample metadata nearly always contained a de-identified subject ID, COVID-19 status, age in years and sex. Where HLA class I and class II types were available, the types were taken from metadata supplied by the sample provider, not from assay-based typing. What the research found in general, with its limitations: The amount of clinical and demographic metadata varied by source and participant and was provided uncurated.

TCRbeta CDR3 regions were amplified from genomic DNA using the immunoSEQ Assay, a bias-controlled multiplex PCR. The original pipeline was this. The number of nucleated cells in each sample was estimated from the amplification of reference gene primers within the assay. Sequence reads were collapsed and filtered to measure the absolute abundance of every unique TCRbeta CDR3 rearrangement. For each sample, productive Simpson clonality was calculated as the square root of Simpson's diversity index across productive rearrangements. Imported from immuneACCESS, the table was reduced by TCRdb to in-frame sequences with V and J called. These copies leave out some clones; in studies compared against another copy, an unresolved V gene accounts for under half, and the cause of the remainder is not known. The V and J calls and clone size come from that table; D and trimming were worked out from the DNA. In this sample the table shows about 140,000 clones, 80% to 85% of which occur a single time. The ten largest clones capture 8.9% of the sample.

The CDR3 runs 12 residues from the cysteine to the phenylalanine. The CDR3 DNA has 36 bases and is translated from base 1. The germline V gene supplies CDR1 SGHAT and CDR2 FQNNGV. V is reduced by 0 bases and J by 12 bases, leaving a spacing of 9 bases between them. One collaborating source in Seattle enrolled patients during active infection and followed them longitudinally through the course of disease. Collaborating institutions collected whole blood in K2EDTA tubes following their own protocols. Collaborator samples were shipped for TCRbeta analysis as frozen whole blood, isolated PBMCs, or DNA extracted from either sample type.

The sequence came from a man aged 25-40 years with COVID-19, enrolled during active disease. The sample consisted of peripheral blood. The V gene is TRBV11-2 and the J gene is TRBJ2-1; the D gene assignment is ambiguous. CDR3 sequence: CASSLEGQVQFF. The sequenced DNA is TGTGCCAGCAGCTTAGAGGGCCAGGTGCAGTTCTTC.